This entry lists 28 T cell receptor beta chains sequenced from one sample in a study of shared clonotypes between healthy human individuals. The data were produced by immunoSEQ multiplex PCR, yet TCRdb's version contains in-frame clones alone and is incomplete. The sample holds some 1 million clones; around 76% are singletons and the top ten take 1.2% to 1.5%. The sample taken for sequencing was memory CD4+ T cells sorted from blood. Subset: CD45RA-negative fraction. All receptors come from a man between 18 and 29 years old in good health.

DNA of the CDR3: TGCGCCAGCACCTCAGGGACCTCCTACGAGCAGTACTTC. Its protein product is CASTSGTSYEQYF. V and J are TRBV5-1 and TRBJ2-7; perhaps D is TRBD1 or TRBD2 (5 bases each). The CDR3 length is 13 residues. Trimming shortened V by 6 bases and J by 0 bases, and 10 bases separated the two germline ends. CDR1 SGHRS and CDR2 YFSETQ come from the germline V gene.

This sequence joins TRBV9 and TRBJ2-7; TRBD1 agrees at 7 bases. V lost 0 bases to trimming and J lost 6 bases; unmatched junction nucleotides: 6. The CDR3 consists of 14 residues. Looked up from germline, CDR1 is SGDLS and CDR2 is YYNGEE. The CDR3 nucleotides read TGTGCCAGCAGCGTAGGCCCGACAGGGATCGAGCAGTACTTC. This gives the protein CASSVGPTGIEQYF.

With regard to this clone: At one boundary the junction diverges from the germline segment, which might be a read error. The rearrangement joins TRBV7-7 to TRBJ2-1; tentative D call: TRBD2 (5 bases). This CDR3 contains 14 residues. The germline V gene has CDR1 SSHAT and CDR2 FNYEAQ (reference sequence). CDR3 coding DNA: TGTGCTAGCAGCCCCCAACGGGGTTCGGGCGAGCAGTTCTTC. Its protein is CASSPQRGSGEQFF.

The sample holds one count of this clone. V and J are TRBV2 and TRBJ1-1, with a tentative D call TRBD1 (5 bases). Germline CDR1 SNHLY, CDR2 FYNNEI. CDR3 length: 14 residues. The germline V and J ends were trimmed by 7 bases and 0 bases, with 12 bases remaining between them. The CDR3 coding sequence is TGTGCCAGCACCTCAGGGAAGGTGAACACTGAAGCTTTCTTT. It encodes CASTSGKVNTEAFF.

The chain recombines TRBV19 with TRBJ1-1; no definite D call. The germline gives CDR1 LNHDA, CDR2 SQIVND (reference sequence). There are 15 residues in the CDR3. Trimming removed 3 bases from V and 7 bases from J, with 18 bases in between. DNA for the CDR3: TGTGCCAGTAGTATTACCCTGTTGGGTTATGGTGAAGCTTTCTTT. It is translated as CASSITLLGYGEAFF.

This rearrangement joins TRBV6-4 to TRBJ1-2, with a possible D match to TRBD1 (6 bases). The CDR3 is 15 residues long. V dropped 3 bases and J dropped 2 bases, with 13 bases sitting between them. The germline V gene encodes CDR1 MRHNA and CDR2 SNTAGT. Here the CDR3 reads CASSEQGTVNYGYTF. The CDR3 DNA is TGTGCCAGCAGTGAACAGGGAACGGTGAACTATGGCTACACCTTC.

This clone was seen only once. The chain carries TRBV9 and TRBJ2-1; 7 bases fit TRBD2. Germline values: CDR1 SGDLS, CDR2 YYNGEE. The CDR3 sequence is 15 residues long. Trimming took 0 bases from V and 4 from J; bases not matched to a gene: 4. The CDR3 DNA reads as TGTGCCAGCAGCGTAGAACACGGGGGGTACAATGAGCAGTTCTTC. It encodes CASSVEHGGYNEQFF.

Here the CDR3 reads CASSVMWNSPLHF. CDR3 DNA: TGTGCCAGCAGCGTAATGTGGAATTCACCCCTCCACTTT. The chain recombines TRBV9 with TRBJ1-6; unclear D gene. This CDR3 contains 13 residues. V lost 1 base and J lost 7, with 6 bases in between. Germline V gives CDR1 SGDLS, CDR2 YYNGEE.

This clone was observed a few times. This chain joins TRBV7-2 and TRBJ1-2; D is perhaps TRBD1 (6 bases). CDR1 and CDR2 from the germline V gene are SGHTA and FQGNSA. The V and J ends lost 10 bases and 5 bases respectively, with 20 bases between them. The CDR3 covers 14 residues. For the CDR3, the DNA is TGTGCCACCACTACCGGTTCGGGGGCATATGGCTACACCTTC. It encodes CATTTGSGAYGYTF.

The J gene is TRBJ2-1, the V gene TRBV28, with D unclear. V shed 3 bases and J shed 12 bases, with 12 bases lying between them. CDR3 length: 12 residues. Germline V gene sequence: CDR1 MDHEN, CDR2 SYDVKM. The CDR3: CASSFRIFGQFF. CDR3 in DNA: TGTGCCAGCAGTTTCCGAATCTTCGGGCAGTTCTTC.

The rearrangement links TRBV7-2 to TRBJ2-3; 8 bases are shared with TRBD2. The length of the CDR3 is 16 residues. Per the germline V gene, CDR1 is SGHTA and CDR2 is FQGNSA. V lost 1 base, J lost 4 bases, and 7 bases stayed unmatched. In DNA, the CDR3 is TGTGCCAGCAGCTTAGTAGCGGGGATGCTGGCAGATACGCAGTATTTT. This sequence encodes CASSLVAGMLADTQYF.

The CDR3 DNA reads TGCGCCAGCAGCTTTGACGTCGGAGGATCGTGGACCCAGTACTTC. Its protein product is CASSFDVGGSWTQYF. The chain employs TRBV5-1 and TRBJ2-5, with a weak D call TRBD2 (5 bases). V lost 2 bases to trimming and J lost 7 bases, with 18 bases between them. The germline V gene has CDR1 SGHRS and CDR2 YFSETQ. The CDR3 runs 15 residues.

This chain links TRBV7-3 with TRBJ2-1; 11 bases match TRBD2. Trimming at V came to 4 bases and at J to 4 bases, leaving 3 bases not matched to a gene. CDR1 SGHTA and CDR2 FQGTGA come from the germline V gene. The CDR3 length is 15 residues. CDR3: CASSSSGGPYNEQFF. In DNA, the CDR3 is TGTGCCAGCAGCTCTAGCGGGGGGCCATACAATGAGCAGTTCTTC.

This clone showed up just a few times. The rearrangement joins TRBV2 to TRBJ1-4; D gene ambiguous. The germline V gene has CDR1 SNHLY and CDR2 FYNNEI. The CDR3 is made up of 15 amino acids. Trimming stripped 8 bases from V and 0 bases from J, with 13 bases between. The CDR3 DNA reads as TGTGCCAGCGTAGAGGGCCTTACAACTAATGAAAAACTGTTTTTT. This codes for CASVEGLTTNEKLFF.

The chain is built from TRBV29-1 and TRBJ2-3; D gene unclear. V lost 5 bases and J lost 2, with 11 bases in between. The CDR3 runs to 13 residues. Germline-derived CDR1 and CDR2 are SQVTM and ANQGSEA. The CDR3 sequence: CSVPMTLTDTQYF. CDR3 coding DNA: TGCAGCGTTCCCATGACCCTCACAGATACGCAGTATTTT.

This clone was counted only a few times. This chain links TRBV18 with TRBJ1-2; maybe TRBD1 (5 bases). The CDR3 spans 15 residues. Germline V gene lookup returns CDR1 KGHSH and CDR2 LQKENI. The ends were cut back, 3 bases at V and 4 bases at J, with 15 bases in the middle. This chain's CDR3 is CASSPNLDSLYGYTF. The CDR3 nucleotides read TGTGCCAGCTCACCGAATCTCGACAGTCTCTATGGCTACACCTTC.

Comments on this clone: Other DNA sequences in this specimen translate into the identical CDR3. This chain joins TRBV27 and TRBJ1-6; TRBD1 might be the D (5 bases). Germline-derived CDR1 and CDR2 are MNHEY and SMNVEV (reference sequence). V gave up 3 bases and J gave up 7 bases, with 10 bases separating them. The CDR3 runs 14 residues. The CDR3 bases are TGTGCCAGCAGTTTCGGGGCTAGAAATTCACCCCTCCACTTT. Encoded protein: CASSFGARNSPLHF.

The rearrangement links TRBV7-9 to TRBJ1-2, with D perhaps matching TRBD1 (6 bases). Germline values: CDR1 SEHNR, CDR2 FQNEAQ (reference sequence). The CDR3 has 16 residues. V lost 0 bases to trimming and J lost 4 bases, with 15 bases between them. Here the CDR3 DNA reads TGTGCCAGCAGCTTAGCTGGGGGGCAAGAGAGCTATGGCTACACCTTC. Translation: CASSLAGGQESYGYTF.

This clone was picked up many times. The V call is TRBV30, the J call TRBJ2-5; possibly TRBD1 or TRBD2 for D (5 bases each). With 5 bases removed from V and 2 bases from J, the gap between germline ends came to 15 bases. Germline-derived CDR1 and CDR2 are GTSNPN and SVGIG (reference sequence). This CDR3 spans 14 amino acids. CDR3 in amino acids: CAWWRPGSQETQYF. CDR3 nucleotide sequence: TGTGCCTGGTGGAGGCCAGGGTCTCAAGAGACCCAGTACTTC.

CDR3 region: CASSAQGYTGELFF. DNA for the CDR3: TGTGCCAGCAGCGCGCAGGGATACACCGGGGAGCTGTTTTTT. This sequence joins TRBV7-2 and TRBJ2-2; a possible D gene is TRBD1 (5 bases). The V gene's germline CDR1 is SGHTA and CDR2 FQGNSA. The CDR3 is made up of 14 amino acids. With 5 bases removed from V and 3 bases from J, the gap between germline ends came to 10 bases.

J is TRBJ2-2 and V is TRBV29-1; TRBD2 is a possible D gene (6 bases). CDR1 is SQVTM, CDR2 ANQGSEA, per germline. V shed 5 bases and J shed 6 bases, with 13 bases lying between them. The CDR3 contains 13 residues. This CDR3 is CSVLRGNSGELFF. CDR3 coding DNA: TGCAGCGTTTTGCGGGGTAATTCCGGGGAGCTGTTTTTT.

The chain links TRBV11-2 to TRBJ2-1; TRBD1 is a possible D gene (6 bases). Germline CDR1 reads SGHAT; CDR2 reads FQNNGV. The length of the CDR3 is 13 residues. V was cut by 4 bases and J by 6 bases, with 10 bases left in between. Here the CDR3 DNA reads TGTGCCAGCAGCTATCTACAGGGCAATGAGCAGTTCTTC. Protein: CASSYLQGNEQFF.

Regarding this clone: Compared with germline, one end of the junction differs, possibly owing to a read error. This chain uses TRBV6-1 with TRBJ2-4; 10 bases map to TRBD1. Germline CDR1 MNHNS, CDR2 SASEGT. This CDR3 has 12 residues. In nucleotides, the CDR3 is TGTGCCAGCAGTGCGGGACAGGGGATGGTGGACTTC. Protein: CASSAGQGMVDF.

This chain connects TRBV6-1 to TRBJ1-3; the D gene is possibly TRBD1 (5 bases). CDR3 size: 15 residues. The V end was cut by 3 bases, the J end by 0 bases, with 9 bases between. Per germline, CDR1 MNHNS and CDR2 SASEGT. This CDR3 reads CASSDRASSGNTIYF. The CDR3 DNA reads TGTGCCAGCAGTGACAGGGCTAGCTCTGGAAACACCATATATTTT.

On this clone itself: This CDR3 is also generated by other DNA sequences in the sample. The chain employs TRBV18 and TRBJ1-2; 10 bases are a match to TRBD1. CDR3 size: 15 residues. Trimming took 2 bases from V and 4 from J; bases not matched to a gene: 4. Germline CDR1 and CDR2: KGHSH and LQKENI. CDR3 protein: CASSPGQGDTYGYTF. As DNA, the CDR3 is TGTGCCAGCTCACCAGGACAGGGGGATACCTATGGCTACACCTTC. Full variable domain (rest looked up from reference TRBV18 and TRBJ1-2): NAGVMQNPRHLVRRRGQEARLRCSPMKGHSHVYWYRQLPEEGLKFMVYLQKENIIDESGMPKERFSAEFPKEGPSILRIQQVVRGDSAAYFCASSPGQGDTYGYTFGSGTRLTVV.

This clone was observed a few times. V gene TRBV19 combines with J gene TRBJ2-7; 7 bases agree with TRBD1. The ends lost 5 bases at V and 0 bases at J; junction bases unmatched: 4. This CDR3 has 14 amino acids. CDR1 and CDR2 (germline): LNHDA, SQIVND (reference sequence). Here the CDR3 reads CASSGTVTSYEQYF. The CDR3 DNA follows: TGTGCCAGTAGTGGGACAGTTACCTCCTACGAGCAGTACTTC.

This clone appeared a single time. The junction differs from germline at one of its ends, possibly a read error. The chain recombines TRBV5-1 with TRBJ2-7; D might be TRBD1 (6 bases). CDR3 size: 15 residues. The germline V gene encodes CDR1 SGHRS and CDR2 YFSETQ. CDR3: CASSSTGQTAYEQYF. The DNA for the CDR3 is TGTGCCAGCAGCTCGACCGGACAGACAGCCTACGAGCAGTACTTC. Based on the CDR3 plus reference TRBV5-1 and TRBJ2-7, the full variable domain is KAGVTQTPRYLIKTRGQQVTLSCSPISGHRSVSWYQQTPGQGLQFLFEYFSETQRNKGNFPGRFSGRQFSNSRSEMNVSTLELGDSALYLCASSSTGQTAYEQYFGPGTRLTVT.

Points on this clone: A much larger clone differs from this one at a single base, so this may be a read error. The chain uses TRBV7-8 and TRBJ2-7; D remains unclear. Germline V gene data show CDR1 as SGHVS and CDR2 as FQNEAQ. The CDR3 is 12 amino acids. Trimming stripped 1 base from V and 2 bases from J, with 3 bases between. The CDR3 is CASSLGTYEQYF. Here the CDR3 DNA reads TGTGCCAGCAGCTTAGGTACCTACGAGCAGTACTTC.